The next 21 T cell receptor beta chains were all read from a single sample in a study of tumor-infiltrating lymphocytes in primary liver carcinoma. The researchers produced TCR beta cDNA from roughly 500 ng total RNA with a constant-region primer. Three rounds of nested multiplex PCR with slightly modified ARM-PCR produced TCR beta libraries. Investigators reported that the first two PCR rounds, at 9 to 11 cycles each, used TRBV1-TRBV30 forward primers with a C-beta reverse primer. TCRdb fed the multiplex PCR reads into MiXCR, producing one record per CDR3 protein. This sample carries tens of thousands of distinct CDR3 sequences, under 75% of them seen once, and the ten largest clones take 26%. For each extraction, RNA and DNA were obtained together from approximately 20-30 mg of unsorted bulk tissue. The specimen was tumor-adjacent normal liver tissue. These receptors all stem from a man aged 40-49 years with primary liver carcinoma and hepatitis B virus infection.

In regard to this clonotype: This may arise from a read error, as a much more abundant clone is one base away. Here the CDR3 omits its conserved ending phenylalanine or tryptophan, so a read error is the likely source. The rearrangement uses TRBV5-1 and TRBJ2-7; TRBD2 agrees at 7 bases. V dropped 0 bases and J dropped 7; count of bases not matched to a gene: 10. There are 15 residues in the CDR3. Germline assignment: CDR1 SGHRS and CDR2 YFSETQ. DNA of the CDR3: TGCGCCAGCAGCTTGGCCCCTGGGGGGGTACGAGAGCAGTACTTA. Protein sequence: CASSLAPGGVREQYL.

To note about this clonotype: A much larger clone differs by one base, so this may be a read error. The genes are TRBV28 and TRBJ2-1, with D unresolved. The length of the CDR3 is 13 residues. CDR1 MDHEN and CDR2 SYDVKM come from the germline V gene. Trimming left V 1 base short and J 9 bases short, with 10 bases between. DNA of the CDR3: TGTGCCAGCAGTTTATTTGGTAGGATTGAGCAGTTCTTC. This sequence encodes CASSLFGRIEQFF.

This sequence joins TRBV6-6 and TRBJ2-1; 10 nucleotides match TRBD2. The CDR3 loop spans 14 amino acids. V lost 9 bases, J lost 8 bases, and 10 bases stayed unmatched. Germline V gene data show CDR1 as MNHNY and CDR2 as SVGAGI (reference sequence). The CDR3 reads CASSQAGGPHEQFF. CDR3 sequence (DNA): TGTGCCAGTAGTCAAGCGGGAGGGCCCCATGAGCAGTTCTTC.

This sequence joins TRBV6-2 or TRBV6-3 and TRBJ2-1, with 10 bases fitting TRBD2. Germline V gene lookup returns CDR1 MNHEY and CDR2 SVGEGT. The J segment lost 13 bases and the V segment lost 5 bases, leaving 11 bases of the junction unmatched. The CDR3 loop spans 14 amino acids. The CDR3 DNA sequence: TGTGCCAGCAGTACAAGGACTAGCGGTGAAAAACAGTTCTTC. It yields the protein CASSTRTSGEKQFF.

A note on this clonotype: The junction shows a germline mismatch at one end, possibly a read error. This chain links TRBV29-1 with TRBJ2-2, with D perhaps given as TRBD1 or TRBD2 (5 bases each). CDR1 is SQVTM and CDR2 is ANQGSEA in the germline V gene. The CDR3 is 11 residues long. This chain's CDR3 is CSALFTGDLFF. CDR3 coding DNA: TGCAGCGCTTTATTTACCGGGGACCTGTTTTTT.

Worth noting for this clonotype: A much more abundant neighbour one base away suggests this may be a read error. V is TRBV5-1 and J is TRBJ2-7; 11 bases agree with TRBD1. With 4 bases clipped from V and 7 bases from J, the junction kept 7 bases outside the gene matches. The CDR3 totals 14 residues. Germline V lookup: CDR1 SGHRS, CDR2 YFSETQ. For the CDR3, the DNA is TGCGCCAGCAGCCCCGGACAGGGGGCTAGGGAGCAGTACTTC. Its protein is CASSPGQGAREQYF.

The J gene is TRBJ2-2, the V gene TRBV12-3 or TRBV12-4, with TRBD2 as a possible D gene (6 bases). V was shortened by 8 bases and J by 5 bases, with 12 bases between the two germline ends. The CDR3 has 13 amino acids. The DNA for the CDR3 is TGTGCCAGCCACAGGAGGGGAACCGGGGAGCTGTTTTTT. Encoded protein: CASHRRGTGELFF.

The chain's CDR3 is CAIAVNRAEGYNEQFF. The CDR3 DNA reads TGTGCCATCGCAGTGAATAGGGCAGAAGGATATAATGAGCAGTTCTTC. This chain uses TRBV10-3 with TRBJ2-1; D gene unclear. Germline CDR1 and CDR2: ENHRY and SYGVKD. The V and J ends lost 8 bases and 7 bases respectively, with 24 bases between them. CDR3 length equals 16 residues.

The chain links TRBV2 to TRBJ1-2, with 10 bases that match TRBD1. In germline, CDR1 is SNHLY, CDR2 FYNNEI. J lost 7 bases, V lost 6 bases, and 8 bases had no gene match. The CDR3 spans 14 residues. CDR3 DNA sequence: TGTGCCAGCAGGTCCGGGACAGGGGACTGTGGCTACACCTTC. It specifies CASRSGTGDCGYTF.

A remark on this clonotype: The CDR3 carries no conserved terminal phenylalanine or tryptophan, so it likely arises from a read error. The chain is built from TRBV30 and TRBJ1-5; weak D call: TRBD1 (5 bases). The CDR3 is 14 residues long. The germline V gene encodes CDR1 GTSNPN and CDR2 SVGIG (reference sequence). CDR3 coding DNA: TGTGCCTGGAGTGTGATGGGGCGAAATCAACCCCAGCATCTT. The encoded protein is CAWSVMGRNQPQHL.

Turning to this clonotype: The germline gene is not matched at one end of the junction; a read error may be the cause. The rearrangement joins TRBV4-3 to TRBJ2-5; 11 bases align to TRBD2. The CDR3 has 17 residues. Germline loops: CDR1 LGHNA, CDR2 YSLEER. CDR3 residues: CVSSQAASGRTGVTQYF. The CDR3 bases are TGCGTCAGCAGCCAAGCGGCTAGCGGGAGGACTGGTGTGACCCAGTACTTC.

This clonotype came up many times. J is TRBJ1-2 and V is TRBV5-4, with D possibly matching TRBD1 (5 bases). Germline loops: CDR1 SGHNT, CDR2 YYREEE (reference sequence). Trimming cost V 2 bases and J 4 bases, with 18 bases left between them. CDR3 length: 16 amino acids. Here the CDR3 DNA reads TGTGCCAGCAGCTTTCCGGGGCCGGGAGAGGGCTATGGCTACACCTTC. Encoded protein: CASSFPGPGEGYGYTF.

CDR3 bases: TGCAGCGTCACCGAAGGACAAACCGGTCAGCCCCAGCATTTT. This codes for CSVTEGQTGQPQHF. This rearrangement joins TRBV29-1 to TRBJ1-5; D perhaps matches TRBD1 (5 bases). The V end was cut by 6 bases, the J end by 6 bases, with 18 bases between. The CDR3 has 14 residues. Germline loops: CDR1 SQVTM, CDR2 ANQGSEA.

This clonotype was counted at least ten times. This rearrangement joins TRBV29-1 to TRBJ2-1; 7 positions match TRBD2. The V gene's germline CDR1 is SQVTM and CDR2 ANQGSEA. With V trimmed by 7 bases and J by 0 bases, 9 bases remained unmatched. This CDR3 has 15 residues. CDR3 region: CSARSGMSSYNEQFF. As DNA, the CDR3 is TGCAGCGCCAGAAGCGGGATGAGCTCCTACAATGAGCAGTTCTTC.

As for this clonotype: A read error may account for a junction end that differs from germline. This chain connects TRBV6-2 or TRBV6-3 to TRBJ2-4; TRBD2 might be the D (6 bases). Germline V gene sequence: CDR1 MNHEY, CDR2 SVGEGT. CDR3 length: 14 amino acids. The CDR3 reads CVSSHNSEGDIQYF. The CDR3 nucleotides read TGTGTCAGCAGTCATAACTCGGAGGGCGACATTCAGTACTTC.

V and J are TRBV4-2 and TRBJ2-1, with 7 bases that match TRBD1. The J segment lost 2 bases and the V segment lost 0 bases, leaving 10 bases of the junction unmatched. The CDR3 loop spans 18 amino acids. Per the germline V gene, CDR1 is LGHNA and CDR2 is YNFKEQ. In nucleotides, the CDR3 is TGTGCCAGCAGCCAAGATTGGAGGACAGGCAGAGCCTACAATGAGCAGTTCTTC. This sequence encodes CASSQDWRTGRAYNEQFF.

Notes on this clonotype: This CDR3 is missing its conserved last phenylalanine or tryptophan, likely due to a read error. The J gene is TRBJ2-1, the V gene TRBV11-2, with D perhaps matching TRBD1 or TRBD2 (5 bases each). Germline loops: CDR1 SGHAT, CDR2 FQNNGV. V lost 2 bases to trimming and J lost 5 bases, with 16 bases between them. The CDR3 runs 16 residues. Written as DNA, the CDR3 is TGTGCCAGCAGCTTAACCGGGGCTAGCCGGGACAATGAGCAGTTCTTA. This codes for CASSLTGASRDNEQFL.

This clonotype occurred many times. The chain links TRBV29-1 to TRBJ2-1; D perhaps matches TRBD2 (6 bases). CDR3 size: 13 residues. Germline values: CDR1 SQVTM, CDR2 ANQGSEA. Trimming took off 5 bases at V and 7 bases at J, with 15 bases between the two ends. CDR3 amino acids: CSVSGGELNEQFF. CDR3 nucleotides: TGCAGCGTTTCCGGGGGAGAATTAAATGAGCAGTTCTTC.

With respect to this clonotype: Sequence at one end of the junction differs from germline and may be a read error. V is TRBV7-8 and J is TRBJ2-1; D remains ambiguous. There are 16 residues in the CDR3. Per germline, CDR1 SGHVS and CDR2 FQNEAQ. The CDR3 DNA sequence: TGTACCAGCAGCTCTGACTTCGGCGGTACCTTCAATGATCAGTTCTTC. Translation: CTSSSDFGGTFNDQFF.

Remarks on this clonotype: Since no conserved phenylalanine or tryptophan closes the CDR3, a read error is the likely cause. V usage is TRBV4-2 and J usage is TRBJ2-2; TRBD2 aligns across 9 bases. With V trimmed by 1 base and J by 3 bases, 12 bases remained unmatched. The CDR3 runs to 19 residues. Germline V lookup: CDR1 LGHNA, CDR2 YNFKEQ. The CDR3 here is CASSQGHLREGSDTGELFL. The CDR3 DNA reads TGTGCCAGCAGCCAAGGGCACTTGCGGGAGGGTTCGGACACCGGGGAGCTGTTTCTT.

The V call is TRBV6-1, the J call TRBJ1-5; no reliable D call. Germline V gene data show CDR1 as MNHNS and CDR2 as SASEGT. V lost 2 bases to trimming and J lost 12 bases, with 20 bases between them. This CDR3 has 15 amino acids. The CDR3 DNA sequence: TGTGCCAGCAGTGAAATCTCCTATAGTAATCAGATCCAGCATTTT. Protein product: CASSEISYSNQIQHF.